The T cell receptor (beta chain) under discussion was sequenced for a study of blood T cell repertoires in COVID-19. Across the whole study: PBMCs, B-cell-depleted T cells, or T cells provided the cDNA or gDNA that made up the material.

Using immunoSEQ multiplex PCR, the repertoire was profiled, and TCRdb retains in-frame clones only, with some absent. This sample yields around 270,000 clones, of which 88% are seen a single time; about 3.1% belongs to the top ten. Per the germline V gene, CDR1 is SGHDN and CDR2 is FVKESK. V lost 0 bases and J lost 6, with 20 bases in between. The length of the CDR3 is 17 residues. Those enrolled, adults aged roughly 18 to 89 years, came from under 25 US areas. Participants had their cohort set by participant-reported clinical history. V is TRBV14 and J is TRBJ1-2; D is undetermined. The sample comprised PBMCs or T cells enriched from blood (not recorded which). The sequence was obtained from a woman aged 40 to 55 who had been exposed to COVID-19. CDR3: CASSQEDLGGEWDGYTF. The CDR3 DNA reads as TGTGCCAGCAGCCAAGAAGATTTGGGTGGAGAGTGGGATGGCTACACCTTC.